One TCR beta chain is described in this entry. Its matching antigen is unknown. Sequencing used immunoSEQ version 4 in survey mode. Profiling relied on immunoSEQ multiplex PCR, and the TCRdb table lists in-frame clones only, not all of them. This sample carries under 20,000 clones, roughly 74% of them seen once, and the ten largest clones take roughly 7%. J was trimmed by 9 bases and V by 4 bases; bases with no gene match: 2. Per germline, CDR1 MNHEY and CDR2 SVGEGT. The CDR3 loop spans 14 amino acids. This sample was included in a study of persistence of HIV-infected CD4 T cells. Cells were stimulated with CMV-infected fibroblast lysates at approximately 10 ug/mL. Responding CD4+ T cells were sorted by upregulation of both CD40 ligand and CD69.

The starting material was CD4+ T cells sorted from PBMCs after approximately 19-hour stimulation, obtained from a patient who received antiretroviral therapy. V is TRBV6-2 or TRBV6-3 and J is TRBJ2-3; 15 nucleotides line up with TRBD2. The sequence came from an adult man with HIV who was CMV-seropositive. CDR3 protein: CASSSGLAGGTQYF. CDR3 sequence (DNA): TGTGCCAGCAGTTCGGGACTAGCGGGGGGAACGCAGTATTTT.